This entry lists 14 T cell receptor beta chains sequenced from one sample in a study of blood T cells in healthy people across ages. A second about 6 to 12 cycle PCR used barcoded and J-beta primers. TCRdb re-called the 5' RACE reads with MiXCR, one entry per CDR3 protein. The sample contains 730,000 or so distinct CDR3 sequences, 43% of which appear only once. The sequencing input was blood. These receptors were taken from a woman between 55 and 75 years old in good health.

The V gene is TRBV4-2, the J gene TRBJ2-3, with TRBD2 as a possible D gene (6 bases). V shed 5 bases and J shed 4 bases, with 22 bases lying between them. This CDR3 is built from 17 residues. Germline V gene sequence: CDR1 LGHNA, CDR2 YNFKEQ. CDR3 DNA sequence: TGTGCCAGCAGCTCCCCTCCGGGACTCGAGGTAGCAGATACGCAGTATTTT. Protein: CASSSPPGLEVADTQYF.

The chain couples TRBV7-2 to TRBJ1-1; no clear D gene. With 1 base removed from V and 7 bases from J, the gap between germline ends came to 13 bases. Germline-derived CDR1 and CDR2 are SGHTA and FQGNSA. The CDR3 runs to 14 residues. In DNA, the CDR3 is TGTGCCAGCAGCTTAGACGACGGTGGCTTTGAAGCTTTCTTT. Its translation: CASSLDDGGFEAFF.

This clonotype occurred a few times. The chain carries TRBV4-2 and TRBJ2-7; unclear D gene. The CDR3 is 16 residues long. CDR1 is LGHNA and CDR2 is YNFKEQ in the germline V gene. V gave up 0 bases and J gave up 2 bases, with 14 bases separating them. The CDR3 protein is CASSQDTRRGTYEQYF. DNA of the CDR3: TGTGCCAGCAGCCAAGATACGAGGCGCGGTACCTACGAGCAGTACTTC.

On this clonotype itself: A much larger clone differs from this one at a single base, so this may be a read error. This chain uses TRBV6-2 or TRBV6-3 with TRBJ1-2; TRBD1 is a possible D gene (5 bases). Trimming removed 6 bases from V and 6 bases from J, with 11 bases in between. Germline values: CDR1 MNHEY, CDR2 SVGEGT. The CDR3 contains 12 residues. The DNA of the CDR3 is TGTGCCAGCAGCCGGACAAGGGATGGCTACACCTTC. Amino acid sequence: CASSRTRDGYTF.

A note on this clonotype: A read error is possible here, since a much larger clone lies one base away. CDR3 sequence (DNA): TGTGCCAGCAGCTTTGCAGCTAACTGTGGCTACACCTTC. Its protein is CASSFAANCGYTF. V usage is TRBV7-2 and J usage is TRBJ1-2; no clear D gene. The CDR3 spans 13 residues. The germline gives CDR1 SGHTA, CDR2 FQGNSA.

Remarks on this clonotype: At one of its ends the junction is not consistent with the germline gene, which may arise from a read error. The V and J genes are TRBV15 and TRBJ1-1; D is unresolved. This CDR3 comprises 14 residues. Germline CDR1 LNHNV, CDR2 YYDKDF (reference sequence). DNA of the CDR3: TGTGTCACCAGCAGAGATCCGGGTGCTACTGAAGCTTTCTTT. It yields the protein CVTSRDPGATEAFF.

V and J are TRBV27 and TRBJ2-4, with D possibly called TRBD1 or TRBD2 (5 bases each). The DNA end is a closer match to TRBJ2-7, so the J assignment may be wrong. The CDR3 totals 14 residues. Germline CDR1 is MNHEY and CDR2 is SMNVEV (reference sequence). The CDR3 DNA reads TGTGCCAGCAGGACCCGGGACCAGGCCTACGAGCAGTACTTC. It encodes CASRTRDQAYEQYF.

This clonotype has at least ten counts. This CDR3 reads CASSLQVYEQYF. The DNA of the CDR3 is TGTGCCAGCAGTTTACAGGTCTACGAGCAGTACTTC. The rearrangement uses TRBV12-3 or TRBV12-4 and TRBJ2-7; D uncertain. CDR3 length: 12 residues. Trimming stripped 2 bases from V and 3 bases from J, with 5 bases between.

This chain joins TRBV2 and TRBJ1-2; D unresolved. V was trimmed by 4 bases and J by 7 bases, leaving 10 bases between them. CDR3 size: 12 residues. From germline, CDR1 is SNHLY and CDR2 FYNNEI. The CDR3 coding sequence is TGTGCCAGCAGTGGTGGAGCCCCTGGCTACACCTTC. This translates into CASSGGAPGYTF.

CDR3 DNA sequence: TGTGCCAGCAGTCCCGGGACCTCAAACACTGAAGCTTTCTTT. Its protein product is CASSPGTSNTEAFF. This chain uses TRBV6-2 or TRBV6-3 with TRBJ1-1, with a possible D match to TRBD1 (5 bases). With 5 bases removed from V and 2 bases from J, the gap between germline ends came to 12 bases. In germline, CDR1 is MNHEY, CDR2 SVGEGT. The CDR3 loop spans 14 amino acids.

The J gene is TRBJ2-3, the V gene TRBV3-1; D call uncertain. This CDR3 region has 16 residues. The V gene lost 5 bases and the J gene lost 0 bases, with 15 bases spanning the gap. Germline CDR1 and CDR2: LGHDT and YNNKEL (reference sequence). For the CDR3, the DNA is TGTGCCAGCAGCTCCGGTCCCCAATGGAGCACAGATACGCAGTATTTT. Amino acid sequence: CASSSGPQWSTDTQYF.

This chain uses TRBV29-1 with TRBJ1-2, with no clear D. The V end was cut by 0 bases, the J end by 2 bases, with 10 bases between. This CDR3 has 14 residues. CDR1 is SQVTM, CDR2 ANQGSEA, per germline. CDR3 loop: CSVEDGPGNYGYTF. The CDR3 DNA reads TGCAGCGTTGAAGATGGGCCGGGGAACTATGGCTACACCTTC. Filled out from reference TRBV29-1 and TRBJ1-2, the complete variable domain reads SAVISQKPSRDICQRGTSLTIQCQVDSQVTMMFWYRQQPGQSLTLIATANQGSEATYESGFVIDKFPISRPNLTFSTLTVSNMSPEDSSIYLCSVEDGPGNYGYTFGSGTRLTVV.

A remark on this clonotype: A read error may explain this, as a much larger clone is one base away. The chain has TRBV7-6 and TRBJ2-7; 9 nucleotides agree with TRBD1. The trim removed 4 bases at V and 9 bases at J, leaving 7 bases unmatched. Germline CDR1 is SGHVS and CDR2 is FNYEAQ. This CDR3 is built from 13 residues. For the CDR3, the DNA is TGTGCCAGCAGCTCAGGGACAGGGCTCGCGCAGTACTTC. This sequence encodes CASSSGTGLAQYF.

This clonotype has a handful of counts. This chain joins TRBV20-1 and TRBJ2-7, with D unresolved. The V end lost 6 bases, the J end lost 4 bases, and 10 bases lay between the germline ends. CDR1 is DFQATT and CDR2 is SNEGSKA in the germline V gene (reference sequence). CDR3 size: 11 residues. CDR3 bases: TGCAGTGCCCCAGACGGGTACGAGCAGTACTTC. This gives the protein CSAPDGYEQYF.